One TCR beta chain is described in this entry. The data stem from a study of blood T cell repertoires in COVID-19. TCRdb's copy holds only in-frame clones and misses some; the assay was immunoSEQ multiplex PCR. The profile shows roughly 200,000 clones, less than 85% of them singletons. The CDR3 has 14 residues. Germline-derived CDR1 and CDR2 are SGDLS and YYNGEE. V lost 3 bases and J lost 6; bases outside the gene matches: 6. The receptor was isolated from a man aged 50-59 years who had recovered from COVID-19. This chain joins TRBV9 and TRBJ1-3; 7 bases line up with TRBD1. The sample comprised peripheral blood. The CDR3 region has the DNA TGTGCCAGCAGCGCAGACAGGGCTGCAAACACCATATATTTT. Translation gives CASSADRAANTIYF.